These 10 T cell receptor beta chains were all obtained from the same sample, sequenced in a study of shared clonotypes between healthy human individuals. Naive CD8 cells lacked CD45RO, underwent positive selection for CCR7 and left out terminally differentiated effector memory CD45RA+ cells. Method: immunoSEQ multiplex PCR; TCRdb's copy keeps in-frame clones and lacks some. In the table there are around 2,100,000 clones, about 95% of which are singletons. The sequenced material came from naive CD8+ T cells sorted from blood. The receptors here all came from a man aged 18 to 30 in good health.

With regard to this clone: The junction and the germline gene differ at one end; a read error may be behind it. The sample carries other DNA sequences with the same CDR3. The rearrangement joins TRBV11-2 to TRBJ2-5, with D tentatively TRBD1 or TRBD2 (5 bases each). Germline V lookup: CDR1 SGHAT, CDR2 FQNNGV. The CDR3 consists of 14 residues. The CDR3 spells CASSLVGVAETQYF. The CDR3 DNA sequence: TGTGCCAGCAGCTTAGTGGGGGTCGCAGAGACTCAGTACTTC.

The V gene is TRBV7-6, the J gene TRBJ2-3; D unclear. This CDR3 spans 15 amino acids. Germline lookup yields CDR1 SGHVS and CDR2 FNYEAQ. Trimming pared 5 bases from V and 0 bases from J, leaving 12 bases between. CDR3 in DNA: TGTGCCAGCAGCGCGATTGGCGGAAGCACAGATACGCAGTATTTT. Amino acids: CASSAIGGSTDTQYF.

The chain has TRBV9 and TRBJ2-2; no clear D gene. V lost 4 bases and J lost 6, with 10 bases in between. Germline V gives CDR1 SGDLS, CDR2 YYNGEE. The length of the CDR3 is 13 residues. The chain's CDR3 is CASSPVVPGELFF. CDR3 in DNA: TGTGCCAGCAGCCCCGTGGTCCCCGGGGAGCTGTTTTTT.

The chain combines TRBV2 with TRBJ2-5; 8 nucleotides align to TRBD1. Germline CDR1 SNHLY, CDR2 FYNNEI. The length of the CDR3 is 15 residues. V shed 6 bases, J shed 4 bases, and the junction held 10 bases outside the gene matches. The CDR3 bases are TGTGCCAGCAGGGAGGTCGACAGGGGAGGAGAGACCCAGTACTTC. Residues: CASREVDRGGETQYF.

CDR3 bases: TGCGCCAGCAGCCAAGAATTCGGACGGGATAGGGACTACACCTTC. As protein: CASSQEFGRDRDYTF. V usage is TRBV4-1 and J usage is TRBJ1-2; no clear D gene. Deletions cut 0 bases from V and 10 bases from J, with 18 bases between. CDR1 is MGHRA and CDR2 is YSYEKL in the germline V gene. This CDR3 has 15 residues.

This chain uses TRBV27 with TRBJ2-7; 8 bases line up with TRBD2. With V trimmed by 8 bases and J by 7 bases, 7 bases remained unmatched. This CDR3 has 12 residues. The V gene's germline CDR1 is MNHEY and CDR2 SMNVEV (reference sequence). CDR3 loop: CASGLAGWEQYF. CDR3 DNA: TGTGCCAGCGGACTAGCCGGGTGGGAGCAGTACTTC.

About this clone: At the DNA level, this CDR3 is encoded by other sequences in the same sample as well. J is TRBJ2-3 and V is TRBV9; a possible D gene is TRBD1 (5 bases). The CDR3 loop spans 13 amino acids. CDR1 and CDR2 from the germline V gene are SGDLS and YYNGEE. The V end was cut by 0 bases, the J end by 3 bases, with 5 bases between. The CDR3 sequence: CASSVAGTDTQYF. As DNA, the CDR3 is TGTGCCAGCAGCGTAGCAGGGACAGATACGCAGTATTTT.

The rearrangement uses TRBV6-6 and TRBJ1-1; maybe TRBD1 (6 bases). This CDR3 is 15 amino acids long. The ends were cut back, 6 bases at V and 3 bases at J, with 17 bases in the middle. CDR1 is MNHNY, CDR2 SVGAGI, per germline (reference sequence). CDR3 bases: TGTGCCAGCAGCCTACTAGGGGGGAGGGACACTGAAGCTTTCTTT. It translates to CASSLLGGRDTEAFF.

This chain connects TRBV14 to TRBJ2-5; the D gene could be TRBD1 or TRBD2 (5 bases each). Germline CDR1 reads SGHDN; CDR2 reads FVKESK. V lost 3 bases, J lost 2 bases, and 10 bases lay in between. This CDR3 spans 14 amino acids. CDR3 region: CASSHWDGQETQYF. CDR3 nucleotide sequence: TGTGCCAGCAGCCATTGGGACGGACAAGAGACCCAGTACTTC. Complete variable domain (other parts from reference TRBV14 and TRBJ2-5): EAGVTQFPSHSVIEKGQTVTLRCDPISGHDNLYWYRRVMGKEIKFLLHFVKESKQDESGMPNNRFLAERTGGTYSTLKVQPAELEDSGVYFCASSHWDGQETQYFGPGTRLLVL.

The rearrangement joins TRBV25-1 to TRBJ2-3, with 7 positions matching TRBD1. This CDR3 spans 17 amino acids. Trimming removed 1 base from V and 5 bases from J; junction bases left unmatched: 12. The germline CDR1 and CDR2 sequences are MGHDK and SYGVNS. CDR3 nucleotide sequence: TGTGCCAGCAGTGAATTGAGGGGGCAAGTTCCAAGAGATACGCAGTATTTT. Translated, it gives CASSELRGQVPRDTQYF.